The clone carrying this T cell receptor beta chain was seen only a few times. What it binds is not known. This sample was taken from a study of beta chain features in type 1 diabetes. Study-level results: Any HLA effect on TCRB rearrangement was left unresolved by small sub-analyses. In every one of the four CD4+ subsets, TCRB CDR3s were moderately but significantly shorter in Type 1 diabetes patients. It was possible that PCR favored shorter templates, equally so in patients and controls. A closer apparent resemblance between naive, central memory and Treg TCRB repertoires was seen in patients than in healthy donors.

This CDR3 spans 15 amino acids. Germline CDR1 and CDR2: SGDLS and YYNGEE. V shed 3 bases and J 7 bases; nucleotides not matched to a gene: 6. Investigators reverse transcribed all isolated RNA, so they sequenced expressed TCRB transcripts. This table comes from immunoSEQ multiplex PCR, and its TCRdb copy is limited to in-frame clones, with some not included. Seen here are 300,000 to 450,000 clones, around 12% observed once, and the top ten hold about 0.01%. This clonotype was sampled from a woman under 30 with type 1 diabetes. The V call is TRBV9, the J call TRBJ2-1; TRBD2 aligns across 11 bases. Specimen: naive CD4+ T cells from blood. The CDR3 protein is CASSETSGVFNEQFF. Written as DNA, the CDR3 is TGTGCCAGCAGCGAGACTAGCGGGGTATTTAATGAGCAGTTCTTC.